The T cell receptor beta chain under discussion was sequenced for a study of control samples from healthy donors and cancer patients (dated by TCRdb to between 2020 and 2021). Turning to this clone: Its antigen has not been determined. Base qualities are not recorded, but no much larger clone differs from it by a single base.

V loses 2 bases, J loses 3 bases, and the germline ends lie 12 bases apart. Counted from cysteine to phenylalanine, this CDR3 has 15 amino acids. The DNA shown is the 45-base CDR3, in frame from base 1. CDR1 SGDLS and CDR2 YYNGEE were looked up in the germline V gene. The library was generated by the immunoSEQ multiplex PCR assay. Drawn from immuneACCESS, this table holds only the in-frame rearrangements with V and J called that TCRdb kept. Clones are partly lost; checked studies trace under half to an unresolved V gene and leave the rest unexplained. The sample table holds 100,000 or so clones, of which approximately 78% were seen once. Clones ranked in the top ten supply approximately 9.8% of the sample.

This TCR derives from a woman between 55 and 75 years old in good health. The receptor chain draws on TRBV9 and TRBJ1-5; the D region possibly corresponds to TRBD1 (6 bases align). Input material: blood. Read as DNA, the sequence is TGTGCCAGCAGCGTGAGGGGGATTGCCAATCAGCCCCAGCATTTT. The resulting protein is CASSVRGIANQPQHF.